This TCR beta chain emerged from a study of cytomegalovirus exposure and HLA in healthy donors. Looking at the study overall: An early data release held 70 million to 90 million unique TCRs from HLA-typed donors.

Findings and limits, study-wide: The listing of 150 to 200 TCR beta chains classed them as cytomegalovirus-associated. Relative to equally common others, HLA-associated TCR beta chains showed greater clonal expansion in a later analysis. Fewer N-insertions (relative to the roughly 730-donor mean) were reportedly seen in an Asian-associated ancestry cluster in a later analysis.

J gave up 7 bases and V 10 bases, and 12 bases lay outside the gene matches. The CDR3 is 13 amino acids. Germline V lookup: CDR1 MNHEY, CDR2 SVGAGI. PCR involved 60 Vbeta and 13 Jbeta primers. Sequencing was performed with immunoSEQ multiplex PCR; in TCRdb, only in-frame clones are kept and a portion is missing. Of about 150,000 clones in the sample, 65% to 85% were seen once. This clone was seen just once. Its antigen is not identified. The TCR was taken from a male donor in good health and CMV-seronegative. What was sequenced was PBMCs. The genes are TRBV6-5 and TRBJ2-7, with 8 bases that match TRBD2. The CDR3 nucleotides are TGTGCCACCCAAGTAGCGGGGCCCTCAGAGCAGTACTTC. Residues: CATQVAGPSEQYF.